Sequencing of this T cell receptor (beta chain) was carried out in a study of blood T cell repertoires in COVID-19. As originally analysed: Using reference gene primer amplification, nucleated cell counts were estimated. Measured with immunoSEQ multiplex PCR; TCRdb has only the in-frame clones, and not every one. V and J calls plus clone size are reproduced from that table; the DNA served to infer D and trimming. The sample includes about 250,000 clones, approximately 90% of them seen just once. CDR3 size: 14 residues. Trimming shortened V by 4 bases and J by 1 base, and 7 bases separated the two germline ends. Germline loops: CDR1 MGHRA, CDR2 YSYEKL.

The material sequenced was peripheral blood. The clonotype comes from a woman in her twenties or thirties with COVID-19, enrolled during active disease. The chain couples TRBV4-1 to TRBJ1-4, with unresolved D. The CDR3 nucleotides are TGCGCCAGCAGCCCCGGGATAACTAATGAAAAACTGTTTTTT. It is translated as CASSPGITNEKLFF.